The entry below gives a single T cell receptor beta chain sequence along with its context. Its antigen is not identified. The data were taken from a study of OX40 agonist ivuxolimab in advanced cancers. Overall study results and limits: Researchers report that CD8+ T cells had, on average, more expanded clones than CD4+. Both blood CD4+ and CD8+ T cells showed clonal growth by week 6 at 0.1 to 3.0 mg/kg.

The table came from immunoSEQ multiplex PCR; TCRdb's copy has only in-frame clones and leaves some out. This repertoire shows about 60,000 clones, approximately 89% found once; its top ten account for 0.9% to 1.2%. This CDR3 contains 14 residues. Germline assignment: CDR1 SSHAT and CDR2 FNYEAQ (reference sequence). The V segment lost 5 bases and the J segment 2 bases; nucleotides outside the gene matches: 5. It was autoimmune disease history or systemic immunosuppression that excluded patients. Baseline, cycle 4 day 1, and cycle 7 day 1 were the blood sampling points. The material sequenced was CD4+ or CD8+ T cells sorted from blood, taken in a trial of the OX40 agonist ivuxolimab. The TCR comes from an adult with an advanced solid tumor such as melanoma, head and neck, liver or kidney cancer. V is TRBV7-7 and J is TRBJ2-5; 7 positions agree with TRBD2. The CDR3 DNA reads TGTGCCAGCAGCCGTAGCGGGTGGCAAGAGACCCAGTACTTC. Its translation: CASSRSGWQETQYF.